Detailed here is one T cell receptor beta chain. An end of the junction differs from the germline gene, which may be a read error. The germline gives CDR1 LNHDA, CDR2 SQIVND (reference sequence). The CDR3 has 13 amino acids. These data originate in a study of T cells in Graves' hyperthyroidism and ophthalmopathy. RNA transcripts gave rise to amplified TCR beta CDR3 regions. The primer set for the first-round RT-PCR of the TCR CDR3 was HTBI. One entry per CDR3 protein, called by TCRdb with MiXCR from the multiplex PCR reads. Found here are hundreds of thousands of distinct CDR3 sequences, approximately 40% of them singletons; the top ten hold about 8.9%.

Input material: blood. J is TRBJ2-2 and V is TRBV19, with a weak D call TRBD2 (5 bases). This TCR derives from a man aged 18-30 years with Graves' hyperthyroidism. This chain's CDR3 is CASGVPGAGELLF. The CDR3 region has the DNA TGTGCCAGTGGAGTGCCGGGCGCCGGGGAGCTGTTATTT.